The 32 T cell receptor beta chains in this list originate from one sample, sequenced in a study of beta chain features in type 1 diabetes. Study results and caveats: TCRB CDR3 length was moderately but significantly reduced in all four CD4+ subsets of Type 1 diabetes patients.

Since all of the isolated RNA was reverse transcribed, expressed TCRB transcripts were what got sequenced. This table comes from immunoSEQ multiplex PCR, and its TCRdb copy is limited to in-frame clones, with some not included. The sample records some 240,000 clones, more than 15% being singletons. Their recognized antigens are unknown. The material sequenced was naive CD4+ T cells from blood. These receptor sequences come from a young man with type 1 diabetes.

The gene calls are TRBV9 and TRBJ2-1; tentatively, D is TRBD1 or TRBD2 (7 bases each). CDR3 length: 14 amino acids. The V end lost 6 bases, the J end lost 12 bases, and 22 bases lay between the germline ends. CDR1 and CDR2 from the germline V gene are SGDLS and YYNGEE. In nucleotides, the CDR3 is TGTGCCAGCAAGGATTTTACAGGGGAGGGGACGCAGTTCTTC. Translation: CASKDFTGEGTQFF.

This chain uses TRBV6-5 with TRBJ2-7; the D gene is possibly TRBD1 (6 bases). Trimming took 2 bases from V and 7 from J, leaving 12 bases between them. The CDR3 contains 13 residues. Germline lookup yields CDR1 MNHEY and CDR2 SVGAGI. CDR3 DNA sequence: TGTGCCAGCAGTTACGATCAGGGGAGTGAGCAGTACTTC. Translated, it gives CASSYDQGSEQYF.

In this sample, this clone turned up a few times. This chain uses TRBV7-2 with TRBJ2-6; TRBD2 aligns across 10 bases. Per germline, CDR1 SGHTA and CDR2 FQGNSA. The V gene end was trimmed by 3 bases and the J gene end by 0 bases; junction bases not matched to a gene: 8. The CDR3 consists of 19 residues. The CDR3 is CASSLIGLAVSSGANVLTF. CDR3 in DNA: TGTGCCAGCAGCTTGATCGGACTAGCGGTTTCCTCTGGGGCCAACGTCCTGACTTTC.

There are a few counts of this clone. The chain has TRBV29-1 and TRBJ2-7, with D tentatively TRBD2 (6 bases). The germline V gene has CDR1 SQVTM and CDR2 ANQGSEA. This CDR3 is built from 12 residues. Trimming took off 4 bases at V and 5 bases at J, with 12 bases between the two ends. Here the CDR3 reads CSVGREYDEQYF. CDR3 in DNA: TGCAGCGTTGGACGGGAGTACGACGAGCAGTACTTC.

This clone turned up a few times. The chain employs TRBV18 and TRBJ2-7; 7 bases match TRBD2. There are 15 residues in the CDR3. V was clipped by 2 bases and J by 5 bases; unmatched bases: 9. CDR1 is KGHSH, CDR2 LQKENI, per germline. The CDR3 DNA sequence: TGTGCCAGCTCACCAGGGGCGGGAGCTAGAAACGAGCAGTACTTC. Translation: CASSPGAGARNEQYF.

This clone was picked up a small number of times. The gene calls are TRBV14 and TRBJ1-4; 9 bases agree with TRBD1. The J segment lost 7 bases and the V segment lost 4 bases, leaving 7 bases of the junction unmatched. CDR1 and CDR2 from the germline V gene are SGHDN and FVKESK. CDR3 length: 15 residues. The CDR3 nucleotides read TGTGCCAGCAGCCCGTACAGGGGGCGCCTTGAAAAACTGTTTTTT. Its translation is CASSPYRGRLEKLFF. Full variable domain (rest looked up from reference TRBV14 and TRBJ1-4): EAGVTQFPSHSVIEKGQTVTLRCDPISGHDNLYWYRRVMGKEIKFLLHFVKESKQDESGMPNNRFLAERTGGTYSTLKVQPAELEDSGVYFCASSPYRGRLEKLFFGSGTQLSVL.

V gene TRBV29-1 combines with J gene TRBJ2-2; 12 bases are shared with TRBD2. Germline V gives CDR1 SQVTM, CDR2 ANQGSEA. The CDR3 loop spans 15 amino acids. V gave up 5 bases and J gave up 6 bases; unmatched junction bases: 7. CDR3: CSVKRLAGESGELFF. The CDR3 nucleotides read TGCAGCGTTAAGCGACTAGCGGGAGAATCCGGGGAGCTGTTTTTT.

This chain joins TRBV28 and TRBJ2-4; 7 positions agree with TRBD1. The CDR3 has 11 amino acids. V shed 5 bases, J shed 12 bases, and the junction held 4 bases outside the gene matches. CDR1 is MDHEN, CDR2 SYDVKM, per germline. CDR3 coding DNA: TGTGCCAGCAGTCTCCGGGACAGTCAGTACTTC. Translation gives CASSLRDSQYF.

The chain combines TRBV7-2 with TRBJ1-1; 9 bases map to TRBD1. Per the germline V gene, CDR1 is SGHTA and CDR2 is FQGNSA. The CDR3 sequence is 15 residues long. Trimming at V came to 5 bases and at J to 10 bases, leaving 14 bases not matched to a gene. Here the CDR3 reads CASSPGTGFSVGAFF. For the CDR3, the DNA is TGTGCCAGCAGCCCGGGGACAGGGTTTAGCGTGGGAGCTTTCTTT.

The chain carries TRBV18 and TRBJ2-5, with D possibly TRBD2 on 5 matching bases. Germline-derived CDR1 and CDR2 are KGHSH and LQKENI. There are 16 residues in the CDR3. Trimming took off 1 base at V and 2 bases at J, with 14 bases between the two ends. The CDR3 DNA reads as TGTGCCAGCTCACCACGGGCGCGGGTCCGGCAAGAGACCCAGTACTTC. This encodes CASSPRARVRQETQYF. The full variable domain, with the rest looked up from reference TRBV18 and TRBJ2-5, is NAGVMQNPRHLVRRRGQEARLRCSPMKGHSHVYWYRQLPEEGLKFMVYLQKENIIDESGMPKERFSAEFPKEGPSILRIQQVVRGDSAAYFCASSPRARVRQETQYFGPGTRLLVL.

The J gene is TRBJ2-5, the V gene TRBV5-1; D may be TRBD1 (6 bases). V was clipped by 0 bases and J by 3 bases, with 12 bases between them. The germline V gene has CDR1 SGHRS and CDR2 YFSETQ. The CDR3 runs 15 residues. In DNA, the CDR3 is TGCGCCAGCAGCTTGGCATCCCCAGGGGAAGAGACCCAGTACTTC. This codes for CASSLASPGEETQYF.

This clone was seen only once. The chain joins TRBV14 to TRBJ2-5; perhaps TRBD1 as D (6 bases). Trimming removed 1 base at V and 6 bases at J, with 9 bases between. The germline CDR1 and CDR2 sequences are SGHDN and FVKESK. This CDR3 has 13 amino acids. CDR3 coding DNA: TGTGCCAGCAGCCAAGGCAGGGGTCAGACCCAGTACTTC. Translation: CASSQGRGQTQYF.

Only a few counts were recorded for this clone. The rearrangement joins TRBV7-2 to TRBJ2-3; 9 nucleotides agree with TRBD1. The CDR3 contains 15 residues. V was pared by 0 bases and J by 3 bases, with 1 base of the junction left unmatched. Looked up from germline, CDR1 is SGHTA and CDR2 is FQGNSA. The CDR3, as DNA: TGTGCCAGCAGCTTAGCACAGGGGGCAACAGATACGCAGTATTTT. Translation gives CASSLAQGATDTQYF.

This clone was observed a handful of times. CDR3 region: CASSLAGSGYTF. CDR3 in DNA: TGTGCCAGCAGCTTAGCAGGGAGCGGCTACACCTTC. V usage is TRBV7-9 and J usage is TRBJ1-2; no firm D call. In germline, CDR1 is SEHNR, CDR2 FQNEAQ (reference sequence). Deletions cut 0 bases from V and 8 bases from J, with 7 bases between. The CDR3 spans 12 residues.

In DNA, the CDR3 is TGTGCCAGCAGCTTAGCCAGGAGCCAAGAGACCCAGTACTTC. Encoded protein: CASSLARSQETQYF. The chain employs TRBV7-9 and TRBJ2-5; no firm D call. The germline CDR1 and CDR2 sequences are SEHNR and FQNEAQ (reference sequence). V was pared by 0 bases and J by 1 base, with 6 bases between. The length of the CDR3 is 14 residues.

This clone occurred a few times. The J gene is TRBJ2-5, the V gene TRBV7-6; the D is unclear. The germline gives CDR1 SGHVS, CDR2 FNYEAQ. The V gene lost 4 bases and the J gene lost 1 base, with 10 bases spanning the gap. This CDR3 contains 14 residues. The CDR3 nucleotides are TGTGCCAGCAGCTCCCGGACCTTCCAAGAGACCCAGTACTTC. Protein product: CASSSRTFQETQYF.

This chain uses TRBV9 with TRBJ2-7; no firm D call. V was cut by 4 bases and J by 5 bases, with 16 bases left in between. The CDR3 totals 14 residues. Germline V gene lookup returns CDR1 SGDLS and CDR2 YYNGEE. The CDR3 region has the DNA TGTGCCAGCAGCAGGCAGCCGGGCCCTCACGAGCAGTACTTC. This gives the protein CASSRQPGPHEQYF.

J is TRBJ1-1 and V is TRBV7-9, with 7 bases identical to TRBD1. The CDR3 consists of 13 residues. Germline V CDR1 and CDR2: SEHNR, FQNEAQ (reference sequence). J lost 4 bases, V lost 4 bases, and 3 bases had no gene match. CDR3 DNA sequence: TGTGCCAGCAGCTGGACAGGTGGCACTGAAGCTTTCTTT. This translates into CASSWTGGTEAFF.

CDR3 DNA sequence: TGTGCCTGGAGCTCGTTACCGCCCGGACAGTCGGAGCAGTTCTTC. Translated: CAWSSLPPGQSEQFF. The chain recombines TRBV30 with TRBJ2-1, with D maybe TRBD1 (6 bases). V lost 3 bases, J lost 10 bases, and 22 bases lay in between. The CDR3 contains 15 residues. Looked up from germline, CDR1 is GTSNPN and CDR2 is SVGIG (reference sequence).

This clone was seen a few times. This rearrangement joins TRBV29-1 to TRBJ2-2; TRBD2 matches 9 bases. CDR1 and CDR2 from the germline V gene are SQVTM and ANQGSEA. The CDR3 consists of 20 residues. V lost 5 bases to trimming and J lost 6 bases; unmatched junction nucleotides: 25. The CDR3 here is CSVLPTGTSPLGLAAGELFF. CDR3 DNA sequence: TGCAGCGTTCTCCCAACCGGGACATCCCCATTGGGACTAGCCGCCGGGGAGCTGTTTTTT.

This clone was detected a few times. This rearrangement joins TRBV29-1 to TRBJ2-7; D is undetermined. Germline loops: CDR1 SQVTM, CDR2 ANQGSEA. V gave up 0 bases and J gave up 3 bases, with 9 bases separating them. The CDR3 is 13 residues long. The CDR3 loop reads CSVEDSRSYEQYF. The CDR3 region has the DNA TGCAGCGTTGAAGACAGCAGGAGCTACGAGCAGTACTTC.

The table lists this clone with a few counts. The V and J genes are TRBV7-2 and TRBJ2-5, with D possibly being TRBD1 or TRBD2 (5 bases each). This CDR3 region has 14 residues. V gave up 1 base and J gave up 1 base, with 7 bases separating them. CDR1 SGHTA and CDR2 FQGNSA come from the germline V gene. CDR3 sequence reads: CASSLVGVQETQYF. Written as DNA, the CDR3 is TGTGCCAGCAGCTTAGTGGGGGTCCAAGAGACCCAGTACTTC. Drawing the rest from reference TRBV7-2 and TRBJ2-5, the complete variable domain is GAGVSQSPSNKVTEKGKDVELRCDPISGHTALYWYRQSLGQGLEFLIYFQGNSAPDKSGLPSDRFSAERTGGSVSTLTIQRTQQEDSAVYLCASSLVGVQETQYFGPGTRLLVL.

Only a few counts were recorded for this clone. DNA of the CDR3: TGCAGCGTCGCTACAGGAACGGGAAATCAGCCCCAGCATTTT. Amino acids: CSVATGTGNQPQHF. The genes are TRBV29-1 and TRBJ1-5, with D possibly being TRBD1 (5 bases). Germline values: CDR1 SQVTM, CDR2 ANQGSEA. V was cut by 6 bases and J by 4 bases, with 16 bases left in between. CDR3 length equals 14 residues.

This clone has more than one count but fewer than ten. The CDR3 DNA is TGCAGCGCCGAACAGGGGACTGGGTACGGCTACACCTTC. As protein: CSAEQGTGYGYTF. The chain carries TRBV29-1 and TRBJ1-2, with TRBD1 matching over 7 bases. The CDR3 covers 13 residues. Germline loops: CDR1 SQVTM, CDR2 ANQGSEA. J was trimmed by 8 bases and V by 7 bases; bases with no gene match: 13.

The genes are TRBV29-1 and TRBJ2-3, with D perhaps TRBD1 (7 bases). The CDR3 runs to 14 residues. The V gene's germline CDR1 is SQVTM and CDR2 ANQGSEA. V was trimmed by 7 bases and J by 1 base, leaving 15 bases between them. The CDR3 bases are TGCAGCGCTGGGACTGGACAGGGCACAGATACGCAGTATTTT. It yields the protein CSAGTGQGTDTQYF.

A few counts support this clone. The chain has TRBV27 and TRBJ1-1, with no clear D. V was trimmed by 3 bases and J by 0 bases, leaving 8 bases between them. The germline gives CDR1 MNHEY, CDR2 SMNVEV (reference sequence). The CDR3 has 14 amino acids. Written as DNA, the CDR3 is TGTGCCAGCAGTTTGAGCAGGCTGAACACTGAAGCTTTCTTT. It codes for CASSLSRLNTEAFF.

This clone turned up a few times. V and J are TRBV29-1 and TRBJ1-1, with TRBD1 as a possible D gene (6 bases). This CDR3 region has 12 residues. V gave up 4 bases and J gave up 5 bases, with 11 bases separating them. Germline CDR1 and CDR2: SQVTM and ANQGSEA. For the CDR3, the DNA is TGCAGCGTTGTAGGGGGGAGGACTGAAGCTTTCTTT. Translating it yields CSVVGGRTEAFF.

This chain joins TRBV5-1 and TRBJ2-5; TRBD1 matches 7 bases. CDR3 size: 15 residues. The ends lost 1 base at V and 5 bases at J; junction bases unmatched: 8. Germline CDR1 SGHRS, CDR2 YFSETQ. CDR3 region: CASSLTTGMTETQYF. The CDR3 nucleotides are TGCGCCAGCAGCTTGACGACAGGGATGACGGAGACCCAGTACTTC.

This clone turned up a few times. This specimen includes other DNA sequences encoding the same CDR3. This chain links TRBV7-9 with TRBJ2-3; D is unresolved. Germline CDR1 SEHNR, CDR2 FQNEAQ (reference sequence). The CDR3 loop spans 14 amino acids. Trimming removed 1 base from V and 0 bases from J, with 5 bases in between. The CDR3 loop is CASSLGTSTDTQYF. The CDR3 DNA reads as TGTGCCAGCAGCTTAGGAACTAGCACAGATACGCAGTATTTT.

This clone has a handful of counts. CDR3 region: CASTLLAGVQDEQFF. The CDR3 coding sequence is TGTGCCAGCACCTTACTAGCGGGAGTTCAAGATGAGCAGTTCTTC. The chain has TRBV27 and TRBJ2-1; 11 nucleotides match TRBD2. V lost 7 bases, J lost 8 bases, and 10 bases stayed unmatched. Per the germline V gene, CDR1 is MNHEY and CDR2 is SMNVEV (reference sequence). This CDR3 has 15 residues.

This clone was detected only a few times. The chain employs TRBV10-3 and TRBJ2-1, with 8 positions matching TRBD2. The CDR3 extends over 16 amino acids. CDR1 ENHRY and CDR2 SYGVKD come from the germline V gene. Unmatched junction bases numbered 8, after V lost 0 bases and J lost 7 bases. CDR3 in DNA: TGTGCCATCAGTGAGTCTGAAGCGGGAGCGGCAAATGAGCAGTTCTTC. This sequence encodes CAISESEAGAANEQFF.

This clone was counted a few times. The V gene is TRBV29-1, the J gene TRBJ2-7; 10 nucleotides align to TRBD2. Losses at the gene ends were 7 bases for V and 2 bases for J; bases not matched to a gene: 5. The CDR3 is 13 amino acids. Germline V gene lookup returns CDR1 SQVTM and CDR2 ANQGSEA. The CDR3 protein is CSARGLAPYEQYF. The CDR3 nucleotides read TGCAGCGCCAGGGGACTAGCGCCCTACGAGCAGTACTTC.